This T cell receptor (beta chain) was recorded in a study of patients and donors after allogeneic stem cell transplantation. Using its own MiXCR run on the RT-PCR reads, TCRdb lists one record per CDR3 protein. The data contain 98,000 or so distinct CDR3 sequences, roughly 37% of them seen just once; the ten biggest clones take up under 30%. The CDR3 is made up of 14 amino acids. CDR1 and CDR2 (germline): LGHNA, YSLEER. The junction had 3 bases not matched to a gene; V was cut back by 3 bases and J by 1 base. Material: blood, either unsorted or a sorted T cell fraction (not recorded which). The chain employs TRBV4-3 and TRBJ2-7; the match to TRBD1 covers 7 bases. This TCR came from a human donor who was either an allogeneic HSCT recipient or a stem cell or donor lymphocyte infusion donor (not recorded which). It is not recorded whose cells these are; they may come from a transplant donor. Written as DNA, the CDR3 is TGCGCCAGCAGCCACAAGACAGGGTCCTACGAGCAGTACTTC. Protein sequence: CASSHKTGSYEQYF.